This T cell receptor beta chain stems from a study of PD-1 blockade in classical Hodgkin lymphoma (dated by TCRdb to the early 2020s). In the study overall: Nivolumab dosing was 3 mg/kg intravenously every 2 weeks, continuing until either disease progression or unacceptable toxicity. The study used TCR beta sequencing and CyTOF to define a peripheral blood immune signature of response to PD-1 blockade in classical Hodgkin lymphoma. The paper's findings and limits, for the study overall: Diversity was lower in patients who began nivolumab less than 1 year after ASCT, so these patients were left out of later analyses to avoid confounding by immune reconstitution. Among trial patients, those achieving complete response had baseline diversity similar to that of newly diagnosed patients, while diversity was significantly lower in partial responders and progressors. A significant rise by C4D1 was seen in CD4+ but not CD8+ TCR diversity (p=0.0027 vs p=0.16), with the rise being most apparent in complete responders (p=0.02). The study covered only a single clinical trial cohort, and the causes of the repertoire differences, possibly disease activity or prior therapy, were still not defined. Newly diagnosed patients were reported to have lower baseline TCR diversity than healthy donors, and relapsed/refractory patients were reported to have lower baseline TCR diversity still.

Sample time point, as interpreted from the label and publication: cycle 4 day 1 (C4D1), after less than seven weeks of nivolumab. All trial patients had relapsed after autologous stem cell transplantation, with cohorts A, B and C differing in prior brentuximab vedotin exposure. A total of around 59 patients with relapsed/refractory classical Hodgkin lymphoma made up the trial cohort, and each patient's best overall response was complete response, partial response or progressive disease. Single-agent nivolumab was administered to trial patients in the multi-cohort phase II CheckMate 205 trial. An independent review committee assessed best overall response using the 2007 International Working Group response criteria. Trial PBMCs were collected just before the start of nivolumab (C1D1) and during therapy at cycle 2 day 1 and cycle 4 day 1. Peripheral blood was collected in 8 mL Vacutainer Cell Preparation Tubes, from which PBMCs were isolated by centrifugation and then cryopreserved.

Genomic DNA was isolated using the Qiagen DNeasy kit from unsorted PBMCs as well as from negatively selected CD4+ and CD8+ fractions. Using primers that anneal to V and J segments, immunoSEQ multiplex PCR amplified the TCR beta CDR3 regions. A synthetic immune receptor repertoire was used to minimize amplification bias, and any remaining bias was removed computationally after sequencing. As for how the authors treated the data: Custom Python scripts were used to quantify repertoire diversity as the Shannon entropy index. Unsorted, CD4+ and CD8+ repertoires were analyzed separately, except in combined analyses where CD4+ and CD8+ sequences were merged in silico. Clonal expansion was defined as a frequency increase of at least 2-fold after treatment compared with C1D1, and clones undetected at baseline were assigned a pseudocount of 0.5. Singleton clones were defined as clones with 0 or 1 copy at C1D1, and non-singleton clones were defined as clones with 2 or more copies. Clones expanded in unsorted samples were labelled as CD4+, CD8+ or unknown by matching protein sequences in sorted samples from the same patient. Wilcoxon tests on paired samples were used to test changes in diversity from C1D1 to C4D1. TCRdb took this table from immuneACCESS and kept in-frame rearrangements with V and J called. Such tables lack part of the clones; where checked against another copy, unresolved V genes explain under half of the gap, and the rest is unexplained. V, J and clone size are those of that table, while D and trimming were read from the DNA. The sample includes about 7,600 clones, with about 84% observed a single time. The leading ten clones occupy roughly 45% of the sample.

As concerns this clone: Its cognate antigen has yet to be identified. No base quality values were provided; no much bigger clone lies one nucleotide off.

From cysteine to phenylalanine, the CDR3 is 18 amino acids long. Of all the DNA, just the CDR3 is kept, 54 bases in frame from base 1. Looking up the germline V gene yields CDR1 LGHNT and CDR2 FRNRAP. V loses 4 bases, J loses 5 bases, and the germline ends lie 21 bases apart. In this chain, TRBV12-5 is recombined with TRBJ2-6, and perhaps TRBD1 as D gene, on 5 matching bases. Specimen: peripheral blood mononuclear cells (PBMCs), collected before the fourth cycle of nivolumab. The clonotype originates from a human donor with classical Hodgkin lymphoma. Here the CDR3 is given as CASGYLTAGQSRANVLTF. The nucleotide sequence reads as follows: TGTGCTAGTGGTTACCTTACTGCAGGACAAAGTCGGGCCAACGTCCTGACTTTC.